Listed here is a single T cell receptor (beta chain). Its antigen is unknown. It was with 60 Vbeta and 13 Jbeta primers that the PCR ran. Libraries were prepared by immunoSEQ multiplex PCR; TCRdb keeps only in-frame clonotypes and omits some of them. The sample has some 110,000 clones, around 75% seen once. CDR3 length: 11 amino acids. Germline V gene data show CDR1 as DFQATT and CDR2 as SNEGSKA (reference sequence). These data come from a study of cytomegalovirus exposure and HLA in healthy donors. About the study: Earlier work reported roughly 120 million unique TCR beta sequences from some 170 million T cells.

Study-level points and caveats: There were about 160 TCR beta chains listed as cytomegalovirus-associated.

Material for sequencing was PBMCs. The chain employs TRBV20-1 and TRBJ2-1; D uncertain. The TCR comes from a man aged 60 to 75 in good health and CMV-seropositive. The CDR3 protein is CSRLRYNEQFF. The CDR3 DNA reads TGCAGCCGGTTGAGATACAATGAGCAGTTCTTC.